A selection of T cell receptor beta chains follows, all from one sample in a study of T cell responses to AZD1222 COVID-19 vaccine. The method was immunoSEQ multiplex PCR; TCRdb's version includes in-frame clones alone and lacks a portion of them. The sample lists about 130,000 clones, more than 75% occurring once. This material consisted of peripheral blood, taken on day 0 of AZD1222 vaccination. These receptor sequences come from an adult in good health. CDR3s include the opening cysteine and the closing phenylalanine or tryptophan. Each record gives: D gene, J gene, V gene, clone size, CDR3 protein, CDR3 DNA. D genes are given only for firm matches. Clone size is shown for a subset of rows, as once, few, many or a class of expanded clone.

d_call: -
j_call: TRBJ2-3
v_call: TRBV5-1
clone_size: -
cdr3_aa: CASSVTGTDTQYF
cdr3_nt: TGCGCCAGCAGCGTGACAGGCACAGATACGCAGTATTTT

d_call: TRBD2
j_call: TRBJ2-7
v_call: TRBV9
clone_size: -
cdr3_aa: CASSVSLAAYEQYF
cdr3_nt: TGTGCCAGCAGCGTATCGCTAGCGGCCTACGAGCAGTACTTC

d_call: -
j_call: TRBJ1-1
v_call: TRBV12-5
clone_size: -
cdr3_aa: CASGALRVNTEAFF
cdr3_nt: TGTGCTAGTGGTGCCCTGCGAGTGAACACTGAAGCTTTCTTT

d_call: -
j_call: TRBJ2-1
v_call: TRBV2
clone_size: few
cdr3_aa: CASGRSGGSYNEQFF
cdr3_nt: TGTGCCAGCGGGAGGAGCGGCGGCTCCTACAATGAGCAGTTCTTC

d_call: TRBD1
j_call: TRBJ1-6
v_call: TRBV11-2
clone_size: few
cdr3_aa: CASSLGWDRRNSPLHF
cdr3_nt: TGTGCCAGCAGCTTAGGTTGGGACAGGAGGAATTCACCCCTCCACTTT

d_call: -
j_call: TRBJ2-7
v_call: TRBV10-3
clone_size: -
cdr3_aa: CAISEPRRNSYEQYF
cdr3_nt: TGTGCCATCAGTGAGCCGAGGCGCAACTCCTACGAGCAGTACTTC

d_call: -
j_call: TRBJ2-7
v_call: TRBV5-4
clone_size: -
cdr3_aa: CASSLGRREQYF
cdr3_nt: TGCGCCAGCAGCTTGGGCAGGCGCGAGCAGTACTTC

d_call: -
j_call: TRBJ2-1
v_call: TRBV6-5
clone_size: -
cdr3_aa: CASSYSEGQYNEQFF
cdr3_nt: TGTGCCAGCAGTTACTCAGAGGGACAATACAATGAGCAGTTCTTC

d_call: -
j_call: TRBJ1-1
v_call: TRBV28
clone_size: -
cdr3_aa: CASKQGGNTEAFF
cdr3_nt: TGTGCCAGCAAGCAGGGCGGTAACACTGAAGCTTTCTTT

d_call: -
j_call: TRBJ1-1
v_call: TRBV7-9
clone_size: -
cdr3_aa: CASRGIDTEAFF
cdr3_nt: TGTGCCAGCAGGGGCATCGACACTGAAGCTTTCTTT

d_call: -
j_call: TRBJ2-3
v_call: TRBV11-2
clone_size: -
cdr3_aa: CASSLRRGRDTQYF
cdr3_nt: TGTGCCAGCAGCTTACGACGGGGGAGGGATACGCAGTATTTT

d_call: -
j_call: TRBJ1-2
v_call: TRBV28
clone_size: -
cdr3_aa: CASSLIGRLYGYTF
cdr3_nt: TGTGCCAGCAGTTTGATAGGGCGGCTGTATGGCTACACCTTC

d_call: TRBD2
j_call: TRBJ2-7
v_call: TRBV4-1
clone_size: -
cdr3_aa: CASSQRVSGGPTYEQYF
cdr3_nt: TGCGCCAGCAGCCAAAGGGTTAGCGGGGGCCCTACCTACGAGCAGTACTTC

d_call: -
j_call: TRBJ1-4
v_call: TRBV27
clone_size: -
cdr3_aa: CASSSRGGWNEKLFF
cdr3_nt: TGTGCCAGCAGTTCCCGAGGAGGGTGGAATGAAAAACTGTTTTTT

d_call: -
j_call: TRBJ2-2
v_call: TRBV5-4
clone_size: -
cdr3_aa: CASSLIGSGELFF
cdr3_nt: TGTGCCAGCAGCTTAATCGGCAGCGGGGAGCTGTTTTTT

d_call: -
j_call: TRBJ2-7
v_call: TRBV15
clone_size: -
cdr3_aa: CATSTTISYEQYF
cdr3_nt: TGTGCCACCAGCACAACAATCTCCTACGAGCAGTACTTC

d_call: -
j_call: TRBJ1-2
v_call: TRBV5-1
clone_size: -
cdr3_aa: CASSLVGGGNYGYTF
cdr3_nt: TGCGCCAGCAGCTTGGTAGGGGGAGGAAACTATGGCTACACCTTC

d_call: -
j_call: TRBJ1-1
v_call: TRBV12-3/TRBV12-4
clone_size: few
cdr3_aa: CASSRGTEAFF
cdr3_nt: TGTGCCAGCAGTCGGGGCACTGAAGCTTTCTTT

d_call: -
j_call: TRBJ1-4
v_call: TRBV15
clone_size: -
cdr3_aa: CATSRQSEKLFF
cdr3_nt: TGTGCCACCAGCCGACAAAGCGAAAAACTGTTTTTT

d_call: -
j_call: TRBJ1-1
v_call: TRBV27
clone_size: -
cdr3_aa: CASSWSGVTEAFF
cdr3_nt: TGTGCCAGCAGTTGGTCTGGGGTGACTGAAGCTTTCTTT

d_call: -
j_call: TRBJ2-3
v_call: TRBV9
clone_size: -
cdr3_aa: CASSPRASIDTQYF
cdr3_nt: TGTGCCAGCAGCCCCCGGGCTAGCATAGATACGCAGTATTTT

d_call: TRBD1
j_call: TRBJ2-2
v_call: TRBV19
clone_size: -
cdr3_aa: CASGQGGNTGELFF
cdr3_nt: TGTGCCAGTGGACAGGGAGGGAACACCGGGGAGCTGTTTTTT

d_call: TRBD2
j_call: TRBJ2-3
v_call: TRBV18
clone_size: few
cdr3_aa: CASSPALLAADTQYF
cdr3_nt: TGTGCCAGCTCACCGGCACTACTAGCGGCAGATACGCAGTATTTT

d_call: -
j_call: TRBJ1-6
v_call: TRBV27
clone_size: -
cdr3_aa: CASSLIRGANSPLHF
cdr3_nt: TGTGCCAGCAGTTTAATACGGGGAGCTAATTCACCCCTCCACTTT

d_call: TRBD1
j_call: TRBJ2-7
v_call: TRBV18
clone_size: -
cdr3_aa: CASSAGTVRGGQYF
cdr3_nt: TGTGCCAGCTCAGCCGGGACAGTGAGAGGTGGGCAGTACTTC

d_call: -
j_call: TRBJ1-2
v_call: TRBV6-5
clone_size: -
cdr3_aa: CASSYGEEYGYTF
cdr3_nt: TGTGCCAGCAGTTACGGGGAGGAGTATGGCTACACCTTC

d_call: -
j_call: TRBJ1-2
v_call: TRBV19
clone_size: few
cdr3_aa: CASKAGASYGYTF
cdr3_nt: TGTGCCAGTAAGGCGGGGGCAAGCTATGGCTACACCTTC

d_call: -
j_call: TRBJ1-3
v_call: TRBV6-5
clone_size: -
cdr3_aa: CASTIGLSGNTIYF
cdr3_nt: TGTGCCAGCACTATTGGGCTTTCTGGAAACACCATATATTTT

d_call: -
j_call: TRBJ2-4
v_call: TRBV4-1
clone_size: -
cdr3_aa: CASSHMYGAKNIQYF
cdr3_nt: TGCGCCAGCAGCCATATGTATGGAGCCAAAAACATTCAGTACTTC

d_call: -
j_call: TRBJ2-7
v_call: TRBV24-1
clone_size: -
cdr3_aa: CATSDTNQGGYEQYF
cdr3_nt: TGTGCCACCAGTGATACGAATCAGGGGGGTTACGAGCAGTACTTC

d_call: TRBD1
j_call: TRBJ1-2
v_call: TRBV7-8
clone_size: once
cdr3_aa: CAVRQGAIGYTF
cdr3_nt: TGTGCCGTCAGGCAGGGGGCGATAGGCTACACCTTC

d_call: -
j_call: TRBJ2-7
v_call: TRBV5-8
clone_size: -
cdr3_aa: CASSPRTVPYEQYF
cdr3_nt: TGTGCCAGCAGCCCACGGACAGTCCCCTACGAGCAGTACTTC

d_call: -
j_call: TRBJ1-3
v_call: TRBV5-1
clone_size: -
cdr3_aa: CAGLTDGSSGNTIYF
cdr3_nt: TGCGCCGGGTTGACAGACGGAAGCTCTGGAAACACCATATATTTT

d_call: TRBD1
j_call: TRBJ2-7
v_call: TRBV13
clone_size: -
cdr3_aa: CASSLGGQAGVEQYF
cdr3_nt: TGTGCCAGCAGCTTAGGGGGACAGGCAGGAGTCGAGCAGTACTTC

d_call: TRBD2
j_call: TRBJ2-1
v_call: TRBV9
clone_size: -
cdr3_aa: CASSPLGSSGAYNEQFF
cdr3_nt: TGTGCCAGCAGTCCGCTCGGGTCCAGCGGGGCTTACAATGAGCAGTTCTTC

d_call: -
j_call: TRBJ1-4
v_call: TRBV10-1
clone_size: -
cdr3_aa: CASSPNNEKLFF
cdr3_nt: TGCGCCAGCAGTCCTAATAATGAAAAACTGTTTTTT

d_call: TRBD1
j_call: TRBJ1-3
v_call: TRBV27
clone_size: -
cdr3_aa: CARRQGRVPGNTIYF
cdr3_nt: TGTGCCAGGCGACAGGGGAGGGTTCCTGGAAACACCATATATTTT

d_call: -
j_call: TRBJ1-5
v_call: TRBV9
clone_size: -
cdr3_aa: CASSVEGGSNQPQHF
cdr3_nt: TGTGCCAGCAGCGTAGAGGGAGGAAGCAATCAGCCCCAGCATTTT

d_call: -
j_call: TRBJ2-7
v_call: TRBV5-4
clone_size: -
cdr3_aa: CASSSRTASSVYEQYF
cdr3_nt: TGTGCCAGCAGCTCGAGGACCGCGTCTAGCGTCTACGAGCAGTACTTC

d_call: -
j_call: TRBJ1-5
v_call: TRBV19
clone_size: -
cdr3_aa: CASTTSHRGDRNQPQHF
cdr3_nt: TGTGCCAGTACCACCTCTCACCGCGGGGATCGCAATCAGCCCCAGCATTTT

d_call: -
j_call: TRBJ1-1
v_call: TRBV2
clone_size: -
cdr3_aa: CASSEYGSQGAFF
cdr3_nt: TGTGCCAGCAGTGAATATGGGAGCCAGGGAGCTTTCTTT

d_call: TRBD2
j_call: TRBJ2-7
v_call: TRBV27
clone_size: -
cdr3_aa: CASRALLAGGRGFEQYF
cdr3_nt: TGTGCCAGCAGGGCCCTTCTAGCGGGGGGGCGTGGGTTCGAGCAGTACTTC

d_call: TRBD1
j_call: TRBJ1-1
v_call: TRBV18
clone_size: -
cdr3_aa: CASSPTGTGRGTEAFF
cdr3_nt: TGTGCCAGCTCACCTACCGGGACAGGGAGAGGCACTGAAGCTTTCTTT

d_call: TRBD2
j_call: TRBJ2-7
v_call: TRBV11-2
clone_size: -
cdr3_aa: CASSLDWTSGLDEQYF
cdr3_nt: TGTGCCAGCAGCTTAGATTGGACTAGCGGTCTCGACGAGCAGTACTTC

d_call: TRBD1
j_call: TRBJ1-3
v_call: TRBV9
clone_size: few
cdr3_aa: CASSGGQGVMGNTIYF
cdr3_nt: TGTGCCAGCAGCGGCGGACAGGGGGTAATGGGAAACACCATATATTTT

d_call: -
j_call: TRBJ1-5
v_call: TRBV6-5
clone_size: -
cdr3_aa: CASSYLIEQAQPQHF
cdr3_nt: TGTGCCAGCAGTTACCTAATAGAGCAGGCTCAGCCCCAGCATTTT

d_call: -
j_call: TRBJ2-5
v_call: TRBV19
clone_size: -
cdr3_aa: CASRSQDKQTQYF
cdr3_nt: TGTGCCAGTAGGTCCCAGGACAAACAGACCCAGTACTTC

d_call: -
j_call: TRBJ1-6
v_call: TRBV7-9
clone_size: -
cdr3_aa: CASSLSGQPNVALHF
cdr3_nt: TGTGCCAGCAGCTTAAGCGGACAGCCAAATGTGGCCCTCCACTTT